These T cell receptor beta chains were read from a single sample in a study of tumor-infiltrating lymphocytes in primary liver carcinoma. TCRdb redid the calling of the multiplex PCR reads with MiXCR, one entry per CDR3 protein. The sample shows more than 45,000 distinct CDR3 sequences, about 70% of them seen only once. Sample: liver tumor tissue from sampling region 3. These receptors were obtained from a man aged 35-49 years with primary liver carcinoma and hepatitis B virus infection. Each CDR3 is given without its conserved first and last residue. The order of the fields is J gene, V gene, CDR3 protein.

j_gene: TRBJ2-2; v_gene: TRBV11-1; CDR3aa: VSSLLVGGELF
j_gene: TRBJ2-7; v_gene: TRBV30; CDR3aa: AWSDSYEQY
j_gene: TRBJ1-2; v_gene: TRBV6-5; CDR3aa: ANSLRYPGGTFYGYT
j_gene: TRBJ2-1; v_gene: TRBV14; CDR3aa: ASSQDTGSGRSQWEYDQF
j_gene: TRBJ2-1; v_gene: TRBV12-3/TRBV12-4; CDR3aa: ASSLSGVEQF
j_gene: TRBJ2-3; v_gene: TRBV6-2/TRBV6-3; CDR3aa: ASSLLVDTQY
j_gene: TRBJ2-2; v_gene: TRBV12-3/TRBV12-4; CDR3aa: VSSIGHSNTGELF
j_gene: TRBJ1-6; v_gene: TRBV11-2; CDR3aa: GSSLQGANSPLH
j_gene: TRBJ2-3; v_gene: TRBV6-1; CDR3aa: ARSVTESGTDTQY
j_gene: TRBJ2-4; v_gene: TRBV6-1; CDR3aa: ASKDHGENIQC
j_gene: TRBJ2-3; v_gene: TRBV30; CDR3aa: AGGQGGNTDTQY
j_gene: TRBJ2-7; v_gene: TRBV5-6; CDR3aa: ASSLGGRLAGAFYEQY
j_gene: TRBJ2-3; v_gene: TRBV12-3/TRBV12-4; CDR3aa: ASILNSGGMDTQY
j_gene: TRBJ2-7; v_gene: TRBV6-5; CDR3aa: TSNQDRGYEQY
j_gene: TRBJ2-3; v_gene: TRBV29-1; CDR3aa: SVAGQGADTQY
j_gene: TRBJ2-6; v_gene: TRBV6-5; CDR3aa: AIGTGHDSGANVLT
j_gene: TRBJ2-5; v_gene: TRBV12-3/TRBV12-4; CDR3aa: ASSCGLRETQY
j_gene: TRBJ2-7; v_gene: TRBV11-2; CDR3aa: DSSLGVVTGYEQY
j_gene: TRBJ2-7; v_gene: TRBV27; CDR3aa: ASSFSVGENEQY
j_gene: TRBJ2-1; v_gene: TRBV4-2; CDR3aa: ASSQVPAGVEQF
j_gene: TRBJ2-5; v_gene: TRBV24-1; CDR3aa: ATECAGEDTQY
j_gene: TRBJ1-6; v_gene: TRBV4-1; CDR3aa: ACSPGGRNSPLH
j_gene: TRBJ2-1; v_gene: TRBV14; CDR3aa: ASSQGLRSYNEQF
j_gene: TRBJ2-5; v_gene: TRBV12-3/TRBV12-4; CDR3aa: ASSWIAGVRETRY
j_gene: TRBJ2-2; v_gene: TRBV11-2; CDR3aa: ATGQENTAELL
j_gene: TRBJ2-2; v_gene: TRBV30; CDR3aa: AWSKGAWDGELF